These T cell receptor beta chains were read from a single sample in a study of beta chain features in type 1 diabetes. The repertoire was sequenced with immunoSEQ multiplex PCR; TCRdb's copy has only in-frame clones and lacks some. The sample holds more than 300,000 clones, roughly an eighth seen once. Sequenced sample: naive CD4+ T cells from blood. These receptors originate from a man aged 18 to 29 in good health. Each CDR3 is given with its conserved first and last residue. D genes are given only for firm matches. For some rows the clone size is stated as once, few or many, or as a class when expanded; others skip it.

>15|TRBV7-2|TRBJ2-6|few|NA
TGTGCCAGCAGCTTCCGGGGGACTGGGGCCAACGTCCTGACTTTC
CASSFRGTGANVLTF
>16|TRBV5-4|TRBJ1-1|NA|TRBD1
TGTGCCAGCAGCCCGGGGGGGACAGGGCTGGGGACTGAAGCTTTCTTT
CASSPGGTGLGTEAFF
>15|TRBV18|TRBJ1-1|NA|NA
TGTGCCAGCTCACCACCGGCGTCAGGGGCCGGTGAAGCTTTCTTT
CASSPPASGAGEAFF
>15|TRBV19|TRBJ2-5|NA|NA
TGTGCCAGTAGTTTTTCAACCGAAGGGGGAGAGACCCAGTACTTC
CASSFSTEGGETQYF
>15|TRBV16|TRBJ2-1|few|TRBD2
TGTGCCAGCAGCCAAAGGACTAGCGCATACAATGAGCAGTTCTTC
CASSQRTSAYNEQFF
>16|TRBV28|TRBJ2-5|NA|TRBD2
TGTGCCAGCAAAGAGGGCGGGAGGGCCAGGCAGGAGACCCAGTACTTC
CASKEGGRARQETQYF
>16|TRBV7-2|TRBJ2-7|few|TRBD1
TGTGCCAGCAGCTTCCAGGGACAGGGCCCTTCCTACGAGCAGTACTTC
CASSFQGQGPSYEQYF
>19|TRBV7-6|TRBJ1-4|NA|TRBD1
TGTGCCAGCAGCTTAGCAGCCGGACAGGGGTATTCAACTAATGAAAAACTGTTTTTT
CASSLAAGQGYSTNEKLFF
>18|TRBV28|TRBJ2-2|few|NA
TGTGCCAGCAGTTTAGTAACAGGAGCCCTAACGAACACCGGGGAGCTGTTTTTT
CASSLVTGALTNTGELFF
>14|TRBV19|TRBJ1-2|few|TRBD1
TGTGCCAGTAGTTCGCGGACAGGGGATTATGGCTACACCTTC
CASSSRTGDYGYTF
>14|TRBV2|TRBJ1-5|NA|TRBD1
TGTGCCAGCAGGCCAGGGGGAGGCAATCAGCCCCAGCATTTT
CASRPGGGNQPQHF
>16|TRBV7-3|TRBJ2-2|few|TRBD2
TGTGCCAGCAGCTTTGGCAGCGGGGGCCCATCCGGGGAGCTGTTTTTT
CASSFGSGGPSGELFF
>15|TRBV28|TRBJ2-7|NA|TRBD1
TGTGCCAGCGGAAACGCCGGGACAGGGATCTACGAGCAGTACTTC
CASGNAGTGIYEQYF
>15|TRBV28|TRBJ1-2|few|TRBD1
TGTGCCATCGATCTCAACCACAGGGGGGGTAGCGGCTACACCTTC
CAIDLNHRGGSGYTF
>14|TRBV19|TRBJ2-1|few|NA
TGTGCCAGTAGTTCCCAGGCAACCTACAATGAGCAGTTCTTC
CASSSQATYNEQFF
>15|TRBV2|TRBJ2-7|NA|TRBD1
TGTGCCAGCAGGTGGGGGACAGGCAACTCCTACGAGCAGTACTTC
CASRWGTGNSYEQYF
>14|TRBV5-4|TRBJ1-4|few|TRBD1
TGTGCCAGCAGCTCCCGGGACAGGGGTGAAAAACTGTTTTTT
CASSSRDRGEKLFF
>14|TRBV4-3|TRBJ2-1|NA|NA
TGCGCCAGCAGCCAAGGTCGACATAACAATGAGCAGTTCTTC
CASSQGRHNNEQFF
>12|TRBV28|TRBJ1-5|NA|NA
TGTGCCAGCAGTTTATCGGGTCAGCCCCAGCATTTT
CASSLSGQPQHF